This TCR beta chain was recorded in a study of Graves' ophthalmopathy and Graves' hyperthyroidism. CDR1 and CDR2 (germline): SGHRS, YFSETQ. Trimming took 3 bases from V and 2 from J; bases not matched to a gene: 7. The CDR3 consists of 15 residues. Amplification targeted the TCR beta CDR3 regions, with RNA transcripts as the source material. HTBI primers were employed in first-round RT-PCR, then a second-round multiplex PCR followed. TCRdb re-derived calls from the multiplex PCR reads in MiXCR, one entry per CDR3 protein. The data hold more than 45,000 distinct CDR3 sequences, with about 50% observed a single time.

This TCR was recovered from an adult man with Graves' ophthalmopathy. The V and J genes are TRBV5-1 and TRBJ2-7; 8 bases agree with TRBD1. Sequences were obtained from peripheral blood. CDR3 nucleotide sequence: TGCGCCAGCAGCTCTGGGACAGGTCATACCTACGAGCAGTACTTC. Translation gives CASSSGTGHTYEQYF.